This record looks at one T cell receptor (beta chain) sequence and its context. TCRdb keeps only in-frame clones here, not all; method: immunoSEQ multiplex PCR. The sample lists roughly 250,000 clones, around 90% occurring once. These data come from a study of blood T cell repertoires in COVID-19. Overall study: The United States, Italy and Spain provided the acute and convalescent COVID-19 samples.

Trimming pared 2 bases from V and 10 bases from J, leaving 8 bases between. The CDR3 covers 12 residues. Ages ranged from about 18 to 89 years, with residence in under 25 US areas. Researchers sorted participants into cohorts using their self-reported clinical history. Two negative PCRs, clearance, or symptom resolution had been documented for recovered Cohort 3 donors. The sample taken for sequencing was PBMCs or T cells enriched from blood (not recorded which). The chain combines TRBV12-3 or TRBV12-4 with TRBJ1-4, with unresolved D. The sequence came from a woman aged 18-30 years who had recovered from COVID-19. CDR3 nucleotides: TGTGCCAGCAGTTTAAACCCCGGAAAACTGTTTTTT. Its protein product is CASSLNPGKLFF.